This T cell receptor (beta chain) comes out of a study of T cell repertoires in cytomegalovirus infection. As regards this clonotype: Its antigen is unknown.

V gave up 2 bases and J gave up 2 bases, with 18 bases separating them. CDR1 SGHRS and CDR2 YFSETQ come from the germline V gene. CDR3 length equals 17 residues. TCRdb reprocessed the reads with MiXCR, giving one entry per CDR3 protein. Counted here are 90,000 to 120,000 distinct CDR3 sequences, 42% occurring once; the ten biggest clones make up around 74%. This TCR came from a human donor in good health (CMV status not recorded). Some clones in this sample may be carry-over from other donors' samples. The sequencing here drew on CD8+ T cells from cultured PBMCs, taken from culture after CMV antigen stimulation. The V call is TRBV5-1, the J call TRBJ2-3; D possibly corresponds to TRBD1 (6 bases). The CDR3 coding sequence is TGCGCCAGCAGCTTCATGACAGGAGATATTATCACAGATACGCAGTATTTT. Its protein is CASSFMTGDIITDTQYF.